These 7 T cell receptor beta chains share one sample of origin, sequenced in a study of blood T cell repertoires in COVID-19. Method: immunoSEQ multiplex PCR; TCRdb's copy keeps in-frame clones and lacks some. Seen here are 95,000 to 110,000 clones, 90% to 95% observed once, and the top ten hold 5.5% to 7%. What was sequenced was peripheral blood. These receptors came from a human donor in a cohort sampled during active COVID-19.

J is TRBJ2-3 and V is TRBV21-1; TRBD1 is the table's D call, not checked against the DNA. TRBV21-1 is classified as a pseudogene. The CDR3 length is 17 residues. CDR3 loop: CASSKGGDRTPPSTQYF. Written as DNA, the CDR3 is TGTGCCAGCAGCAAAGGGGGGGACAGAACCCCGCCATCTACGCAGTATTTT.

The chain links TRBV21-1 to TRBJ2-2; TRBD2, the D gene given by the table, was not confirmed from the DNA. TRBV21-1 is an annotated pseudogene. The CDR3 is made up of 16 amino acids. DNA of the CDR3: TGTGCCAGCAGCAAAGAGGGACTTCCAAACACCGGGGAGCTGTTTTTT. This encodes CASSKEGLPNTGELFF.

CDR3 bases: TGTGCCAGCAGCGTAGCTAGCGGACAGGGACCCGGTGGGGCTACGCAGTATTTT. Translation: CASSVASGQGPGGATQYF. The V gene is TRBV9, the J gene TRBJ2-3, with D perhaps matching TRBD1 (8 bases). Germline loops: CDR1 SGDLS, CDR2 YYNGEE. Deletions cut 0 bases from V and 8 bases from J, with 25 bases between. CDR3 length equals 18 residues.

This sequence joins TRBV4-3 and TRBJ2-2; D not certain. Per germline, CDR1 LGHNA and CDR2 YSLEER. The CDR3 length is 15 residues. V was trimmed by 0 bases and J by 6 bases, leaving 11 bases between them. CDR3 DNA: TGCGCCAGCAGCCAAGAATTCCTTCTGTCCGGGGAGCTGTTTTTT. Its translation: CASSQEFLLSGELFF.

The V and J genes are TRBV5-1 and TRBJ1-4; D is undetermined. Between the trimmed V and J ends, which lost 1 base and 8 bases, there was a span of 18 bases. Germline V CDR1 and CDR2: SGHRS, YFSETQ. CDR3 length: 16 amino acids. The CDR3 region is CASSLTAGQVGEKLFF. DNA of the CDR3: TGCGCCAGCAGCTTGACCGCGGGTCAGGTCGGAGAAAAACTGTTTTTT.

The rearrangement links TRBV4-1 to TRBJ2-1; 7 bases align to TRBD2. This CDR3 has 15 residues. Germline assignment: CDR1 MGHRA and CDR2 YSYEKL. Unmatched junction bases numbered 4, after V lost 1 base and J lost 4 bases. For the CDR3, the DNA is TGCGCCAGCAGCCAAGTTCAGGGAGGGTACAATGAGCAGTTCTTC. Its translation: CASSQVQGGYNEQFF.

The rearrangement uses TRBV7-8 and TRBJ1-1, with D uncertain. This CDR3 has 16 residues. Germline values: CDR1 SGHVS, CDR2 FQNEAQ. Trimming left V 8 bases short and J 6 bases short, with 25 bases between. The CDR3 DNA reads TGTGCCAGCCTGGTGGCCCCGGGTATTTTCGCGGCTGAAGCTTTCTTT. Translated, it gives CASLVAPGIFAAEAFF.